Following are 25 T cell receptor beta chains from one sample sequenced in a study of blood T cell repertoires in COVID-19. Measured with immunoSEQ multiplex PCR; TCRdb has only the in-frame clones, and not every one. This sample yields under 80,000 clones, of which 79% are seen a single time; around 32% belongs to the top ten. Material: peripheral blood. These receptors were taken from a human donor in a cohort sampled during active COVID-19.

The J gene is TRBJ2-5, the V gene TRBV3-1 (or the pseudogene TRBV3-2); TRBD2 aligns across 10 bases. V was clipped by 0 bases and J by 7 bases; unmatched bases: 11. The germline V gene has CDR1 LGHDT and CDR2 YNNKEL (reference sequence). The CDR3 is 17 residues long. The CDR3 region is CASSQEWIAGGRGTQYF. As DNA, the CDR3 is TGTGCCAGCAGCCAAGAGTGGATAGCGGGAGGTCGGGGGACCCAGTACTTC.

V gene TRBV5-6 combines with J gene TRBJ2-7; D might be TRBD2 (6 bases). Trimming cost V 3 bases and J 2 bases, with 12 bases left between them. The length of the CDR3 is 14 residues. The germline CDR1 and CDR2 sequences are SGHDT and YYEEEE. DNA of the CDR3: TGTGCCAGCAGCTCGGGGGTGAGAACCTACGAGCAGTACTTC. Amino acid sequence: CASSSGVRTYEQYF. The full variable domain, in which reference TRBV5-6 and TRBJ2-7 provide the parts outside the CDR3, is DAGVTQSPTHLIKTRGQQVTLRCSPKSGHDTVSWYQQALGQGPQFIFQYYEEEERQRGNFPDRFSGHQFPNYSSELNVNALLLGDSALYLCASSSGVRTYEQYFGPGTRLTVT.

This chain links TRBV9 with TRBJ2-7; TRBD2 agrees at 7 bases. Germline V gene data show CDR1 as SGDLS and CDR2 as YYNGEE. V lost 4 bases and J lost 2; bases outside the gene matches: 15. This CDR3 has 17 residues. The CDR3 nucleotides read TGTGCCAGCAGCCGACGGGATTTAGCGGGCCCGACCTACGAGCAGTACTTC. Its translation is CASSRRDLAGPTYEQYF.

The chain combines TRBV10-2 with TRBJ1-1; TRBD1 is a possible D gene (5 bases). The CDR3 loop spans 13 amino acids. V dropped 6 bases and J dropped 1 base, with 9 bases sitting between them. Germline V gene data show CDR1 as WSHSY and CDR2 as SAAADI. DNA of the CDR3: TGCGCCAGCAGAGGGGACTGGAACACTGAAGCTTTCTTT. It translates to CASRGDWNTEAFF.

This chain links TRBV11-2 with TRBJ1-1; D call uncertain. Per germline, CDR1 SGHAT and CDR2 FQNNGV. The CDR3 is 14 residues long. V was clipped by 3 bases and J by 0 bases, with 8 bases between them. DNA of the CDR3: TGTGCCAGCAGCTTTGGTCCGGTGAACACTGAAGCTTTCTTT. It is translated as CASSFGPVNTEAFF.

This clone was found once. V usage is TRBV24-1 and J usage is TRBJ1-1, with D perhaps matching TRBD1 (5 bases). Trimming stripped 6 bases from V and 0 bases from J, with 7 bases between. Looked up from germline, CDR1 is KGHDR and CDR2 is SFDVKD. There are 13 residues in the CDR3. CDR3 coding DNA: TGTGCCACCAGTACAGGTATGAACACTGAAGCTTTCTTT. This codes for CATSTGMNTEAFF.

This clone has just a few counts. The chain joins TRBV10-3 to TRBJ2-1, with D maybe TRBD2 (6 bases). The CDR3 loop spans 13 amino acids. Trimming left V 8 bases short and J 5 bases short, with 13 bases between. Per germline, CDR1 ENHRY and CDR2 SYGVKD. The CDR3 DNA reads as TGTGCCATCGGCGGGAACAGTAACAATGAGCAGTTCTTC. Its translation is CAIGGNSNNEQFF.

The chain couples TRBV30 to TRBJ1-4, with 7 bases aligning to TRBD1. The CDR3 has 16 amino acids. Trimming took 3 bases from V and 4 from J; bases not matched to a gene: 11. Looked up from germline, CDR1 is GTSNPN and CDR2 is SVGIG (reference sequence). The CDR3, as DNA: TGTGCCTGGAGCGGACCACCGGGACAGAATAATGAAAAACTGTTTTTT. It encodes CAWSGPPGQNNEKLFF.

The chain carries TRBV28 and TRBJ2-7; D not certain. Germline lookup yields CDR1 MDHEN and CDR2 SYDVKM. The CDR3 has 17 amino acids. The V and J ends lost 5 bases and 0 bases respectively, with 20 bases between them. The CDR3 loop is CASSPPLPGAPSYEQYF. For the CDR3, the DNA is TGTGCCAGCAGTCCCCCATTACCAGGTGCCCCCTCCTACGAGCAGTACTTC.

V and J are TRBV7-9 and TRBJ2-1; D perhaps matches TRBD2 (6 bases). Germline V lookup: CDR1 SEHNR, CDR2 FQNEAQ (reference sequence). The CDR3 covers 15 residues. The ends were cut back, 1 base at V and 4 bases at J, with 11 bases in the middle. CDR3 residues: CASSLVLAGYNEQFF. In DNA form, the CDR3 reads TGTGCCAGCAGCTTAGTATTGGCGGGATACAATGAGCAGTTCTTC.

The rearrangement links TRBV6-1 to TRBJ1-3; D gene uncertain. The CDR3 covers 16 residues. Per the germline V gene, CDR1 is MNHNS and CDR2 is SASEGT. The germline V and J ends were trimmed by 2 bases and 3 bases, with 14 bases remaining between them. CDR3 residues: CASSERQLRNGNTIYF. In DNA form, the CDR3 reads TGTGCCAGCAGTGAACGACAATTGAGAAATGGAAACACCATATATTTT.

The chain uses TRBV28 and TRBJ2-2, with D possibly being TRBD1 (6 bases). V was shortened by 6 bases and J by 7 bases, with 12 bases between the two germline ends. The CDR3 is made up of 13 amino acids. From germline, CDR1 is MDHEN and CDR2 SYDVKM. CDR3 nucleotide sequence: TGTGCCAGCAGGGCTCTAGGGGGCGGGGAGCTGTTTTTT. Protein product: CASRALGGGELFF.

This chain joins TRBV5-8 and TRBJ2-3, with 11 positions matching TRBD1. J gave up 5 bases and V 2 bases, and 7 bases lay outside the gene matches. The CDR3 extends over 16 amino acids. Per the germline V gene, CDR1 is SGHTS and CDR2 is YDEGEE. The CDR3 sequence: CASSFSRTGGEDTQYF. CDR3 in DNA: TGTGCCAGCAGCTTTAGCAGGACAGGGGGCGAAGATACGCAGTATTTT.

This clone appeared a single time. The chain's CDR3 is CASQAGDRNTEAFF. CDR3 nucleotide sequence: TGCGCCAGCCAAGCCGGGGACAGGAACACTGAAGCTTTCTTT. The chain employs TRBV4-1 and TRBJ1-1; 7 bases match TRBD1. The germline V gene has CDR1 MGHRA and CDR2 YSYEKL. V trimming: 8 bases; J trimming: 1 base; junction bases outside the gene matches: 7. This CDR3 has 14 residues.

This clone was found a few times. The chain is built from TRBV9 and TRBJ1-1; 8 nucleotides line up with TRBD1. In germline, CDR1 is SGDLS, CDR2 YYNGEE. The V gene end was trimmed by 3 bases and the J gene end by 4 bases; junction bases not matched to a gene: 20. The CDR3 is 19 residues long. Here the CDR3 reads CASSAKSLFGDRRLTEAFF. The CDR3 region has the DNA TGTGCCAGCAGCGCAAAGTCCTTATTTGGGGACAGGAGGCTCACTGAAGCTTTCTTT.

The chain carries TRBV6-2 or TRBV6-3 and TRBJ2-3, with D unresolved. V lost 0 bases and J 5 bases, leaving 12 bases between the germline ends. Per germline, CDR1 MNHEY and CDR2 SVGEGT. This CDR3 is built from 15 residues. The CDR3 region is CASSYSTYRGDTQYF. The CDR3 nucleotides read TGTGCCAGCAGTTACTCGACCTACCGCGGAGATACGCAGTATTTT.

This sequence joins TRBV4-2 and TRBJ2-5, with 7 bases identical to TRBD2. Trimming removed 0 bases from V and 4 bases from J; junction bases left unmatched: 11. CDR1 LGHNA and CDR2 YNFKEQ come from the germline V gene. The CDR3 runs to 17 residues. The DNA of the CDR3 is TGTGCCAGCAGCCAAGAGGGAGGGAATCAAGTTAGAGAGACCCAGTACTTC. Its translation: CASSQEGGNQVRETQYF.

This chain links TRBV7-9 with TRBJ2-3, with 13 nucleotides matching TRBD2. Germline CDR1 is SEHNR and CDR2 is FQNEAQ (reference sequence). The trim removed 7 bases at V and 4 bases at J, leaving 5 bases unmatched. The CDR3 consists of 15 residues. CDR3 DNA sequence: TGTGCCAGCACCGTACTAGCGGGAGGGCCAGATACGCAGTATTTT. It is translated as CASTVLAGGPDTQYF.

V and J are TRBV28 and TRBJ2-5, with TRBD1 matching 7 bases. V lost 8 bases and J lost 2; bases outside the gene matches: 11. Germline values: CDR1 MDHEN, CDR2 SYDVKM. This CDR3 has 15 amino acids. In DNA, the CDR3 is TGTGCCAGCTTACACTTTACAGGGGAGCAAGAGACCCAGTACTTC. It translates to CASLHFTGEQETQYF.

The chain carries TRBV9 and TRBJ2-1, with TRBD2 matching 10 bases. This CDR3 has 18 residues. V was clipped by 0 bases and J by 4 bases; unmatched bases: 10. Germline V gives CDR1 SGDLS, CDR2 YYNGEE. The DNA for the CDR3 is TGTGCCAGCAGCGTAGAAGGGAGGGCTAGCGGGAGTTACAATGAGCAGTTCTTC. Amino acid sequence: CASSVEGRASGSYNEQFF.

The chain has TRBV18 and TRBJ2-2, with 7 bases fitting TRBD1. CDR1 is KGHSH and CDR2 is LQKENI in the germline V gene. V was pared by 5 bases and J by 4 bases, with 4 bases of the junction left unmatched. The CDR3 is 14 amino acids. CDR3 in amino acids: CASSIQGSTGELFF. DNA of the CDR3: TGTGCCAGCTCAATACAGGGGAGCACCGGGGAGCTGTTTTTT.

This chain connects TRBV30 to TRBJ1-6, with no clear D. In germline, CDR1 is GTSNPN, CDR2 SVGIG (reference sequence). This CDR3 region has 12 residues. Trimming left V 3 bases short and J 5 bases short, with 5 bases between. The CDR3 DNA is TGTGCCTGGAGACTGAATAATTCACCCCTCCACTTT. Protein product: CAWRLNNSPLHF.

This chain uses TRBV19 with TRBJ2-5; possibly TRBD2 for D (5 bases). Germline-derived CDR1 and CDR2 are LNHDA and SQIVND (reference sequence). V lost 5 bases, J lost 4 bases, and 17 bases lay in between. CDR3 length: 15 amino acids. The CDR3 DNA reads TGTGCCAGTAGTGCCTCGTATGTAGCGAGAGAGACCCAGTACTTC. This gives the protein CASSASYVARETQYF.

V is TRBV21-1 and J is TRBJ2-7; the table gives TRBD1 as D, unverified against the DNA. TRBV21-1 is listed as a pseudogene. The CDR3 is 15 amino acids. The CDR3 DNA reads TGTGCCAGCAGCGACGGGACAAGAATCTCCTACGAGCAGTACTTC. This encodes CASSDGTRISYEQYF.

The V call is TRBV5-1, the J call TRBJ2-5; 11 nucleotides match TRBD2. Germline CDR1 reads SGHRS; CDR2 reads YFSETQ. J was trimmed by 5 bases and V by 0 bases; bases with no gene match: 3. The CDR3 is 15 amino acids. The chain's CDR3 is CASSLAPSGRETQYF. The CDR3 coding sequence is TGCGCCAGCAGCTTGGCCCCTAGCGGGAGGGAGACCCAGTACTTC. Full variable domain (outside the CDR3, taken from reference TRBV5-1 and TRBJ2-5): KAGVTQTPRYLIKTRGQQVTLSCSPISGHRSVSWYQQTPGQGLQFLFEYFSETQRNKGNFPGRFSGRQFSNSRSEMNVSTLELGDSALYLCASSLAPSGRETQYFGPGTRLLVL.